A selection of T cell receptor beta chains follows, all from one sample in a study of neoadjuvant anti-PD-1 for oral cavity cancer. Using immunoSEQ multiplex PCR, the repertoire was profiled, and TCRdb retains in-frame clones only, with some absent. The table records 65,000 to 70,000 clones, 85% to 90% of them present only once. Here the sequenced sample was PBMCs, taken after nivolumab (anti-PD-1) treatment. These receptors came from a person aged 35 to 85 with oral cavity squamous cell carcinoma. Both conserved end residues are part of each CDR3. D genes are given only for firm matches. Clone size is stated in some rows and not others, as once, few, many or a class when expanded.

V	size	J	D	DNA	CDR3
TRBV2	-	TRBJ1-2	-	TGTGCCAGCAGTGCATGGAGGGGCTACACCTTC	CASSAWRGYTF
TRBV6-1	-	TRBJ1-6	-	TGTGCCAGCAGTGCCAGGGCCAGCTCCTATAATTCACCCCTCCACTTT	CASSARASSYNSPLHF
TRBV5-1	-	TRBJ2-7	-	TGCGCCAGCAGCCTCCGGGATGGGGTCGAGCAGTACTTC	CASSLRDGVEQYF
TRBV2	-	TRBJ1-5	-	TGTGCCAGCACCCTGGAACAGACACCAAAGAGGCCCCAGCATTTT	CASTLEQTPKRPQHF
TRBV7-9	-	TRBJ2-3	TRBD1	TGTGCCAGCACCCAGACAGGGGGCGCGAGGTCAGGGCATCATACGCAGTATTTT	CASTQTGGARSGHHTQYF
TRBV29-1	-	TRBJ1-3	-	TGCAGCGTTGAAAGGTTGGACACCATATATTTT	CSVERLDTIYF
TRBV7-9	-	TRBJ2-7	TRBD1	TGTGCCAGCAGCCCCCCGGGGACAGGGTCCTACGAGCAGTACTTC	CASSPPGTGSYEQYF
TRBV14	few	TRBJ2-2	TRBD1	TGTGCCAGCAGCCGACAGGGGTCCGGGGAGCTGTTTTTT	CASSRQGSGELFF
TRBV19	-	TRBJ1-5	-	TGTGCCAGTAGTATAGAGGGGGGGTACAATCAGCCCCAGCATTTT	CASSIEGGYNQPQHF
TRBV7-9	-	TRBJ1-2	TRBD1	TGTGCCAGCAGCTTAAGGGCTGGGACAGGGTGGGTTGGCTACACCTTC	CASSLRAGTGWVGYTF
TRBV6-1	-	TRBJ1-1	-	TGTGCCAGCAGTAACCGGGAAAACACTGAAGCTTTCTTT	CASSNRENTEAFF
TRBV2	-	TRBJ2-4	-	TGTGCCAGCAGGGGAAGGACGGGGTTAGCCAAAAACATTCAGTACTTC	CASRGRTGLAKNIQYF
TRBV19	-	TRBJ1-5	TRBD1	TGTGCCAGTACCCTCTACAGGGGCAGCAATCAGCCCCAGCATTTT	CASTLYRGSNQPQHF
TRBV2	-	TRBJ2-3	-	TGTGCCAGCAGTGAAGTTACGGTGACTAGCACAGATACGCAGTATTTT	CASSEVTVTSTDTQYF
TRBV25-1	-	TRBJ1-1	-	TGTGCCAGCAGTGAAGGGGGCAACACTGAAGCTTTCTTT	CASSEGGNTEAFF
TRBV6-1	-	TRBJ1-4	TRBD1	TGTGCCAGCAGGGGAGACAGGGGACGGGAAAAACTGTTTTTT	CASRGDRGREKLFF
TRBV19	-	TRBJ2-2	TRBD1	TGTGCCACCGTAACCCGGGGGACAGGGAACACCGGGGAGCTGTTTTTT	CATVTRGTGNTGELFF
TRBV5-1	-	TRBJ1-2	-	TGCGCCAGCAGCTTGGAAGGCCAGAACACACCCGGCTACACCTTC	CASSLEGQNTPGYTF
TRBV27	-	TRBJ2-7	TRBD2	TGTGCCAGCAGACACGGGACTAGCGGGAGCCCCACCTACGAGCAGTACTTC	CASRHGTSGSPTYEQYF
TRBV7-9	-	TRBJ2-7	TRBD2	TGTGCCAGCAGCCCCCCGGGGGGGAGTGCCTACGAGCAGTACTTC	CASSPPGGSAYEQYF
TRBV6-7	-	TRBJ2-7	-	TGTGCCAGCAGTCGCAGGAAGTACTTC	CASSRRKYF
TRBV7-3	-	TRBJ2-1	-	TGTGCCAGCAGCTTATACCCCGGTGAGCAGTTCTTC	CASSLYPGEQFF
TRBV4-1	-	TRBJ2-3	-	TGCGCCAGCAGCCAAAGGGGAGGATCAGATACGCAGTATTTT	CASSQRGGSDTQYF
TRBV5-1	once	TRBJ1-3	TRBD1	TGCGCCAGCAGCTTGGTAGGGACAGGGGGCGCAGACCCTGGAAACACCATATATTTT	CASSLVGTGGADPGNTIYF
TRBV9	-	TRBJ2-3	TRBD2	TGTGCCAGCAGCGGTAGCGGGAGGTCCACAGATACGCAGTATTTT	CASSGSGRSTDTQYF
TRBV27	-	TRBJ2-1	-	TGTGCCAGCAGTCAGATAATCCGAAGCTCCTACAATGAGCAGTTCTTC	CASSQIIRSSYNEQFF
TRBV19	-	TRBJ2-1	TRBD2	TGTGCCAGTAGACCTTCTAGCGGAGCCTCCCTCTCCTACAATGAGCAGTTCTTC	CASRPSSGASLSYNEQFF
TRBV10-2	-	TRBJ2-1	TRBD1	TGCGCCAGCAGTGAGTCGGCAGGGGGTAGATTCGATGAGCAGTTCTTC	CASSESAGGRFDEQFF
TRBV2	-	TRBJ2-1	-	TGTGCCAGCAGTGATACAATCCTGGGGAATGAGCAGTTCTTC	CASSDTILGNEQFF
TRBV5-8	-	TRBJ1-1	-	TGTGCCAGCAGCACCGGGCTTTCGGAAGCTTTCTTT	CASSTGLSEAFF
TRBV5-4	-	TRBJ2-1	TRBD1	TGTGCCAGCACCGAGGGACAGGGGATCTCCTACAATGAGCAGTTCTTC	CASTEGQGISYNEQFF
TRBV5-8	-	TRBJ1-1	-	TGTGCCACCTTCCTTTACCGAACTGAAGCTTTCTTT	CATFLYRTEAFF
TRBV6-5	-	TRBJ1-2	TRBD1	TGTGCCAGCAGTTACACGACAGGGGGGGATGGCTACACCTTC	CASSYTTGGDGYTF
TRBV7-9	-	TRBJ2-2	TRBD2	TGTGCCAGCAGTAGCGGGAGTGGAAACACCGGGGAGCTGTTTTTT	CASSSGSGNTGELFF
TRBV11-3	-	TRBJ2-1	-	TGTGCCAGCGCCCGGGACCCGAACAATGAGCAGTTCTTC	CASARDPNNEQFF
TRBV5-1	-	TRBJ2-7	-	TGCGCCAGCAGCGCTGACCCAAATTACGAGCAGTACTTC	CASSADPNYEQYF
TRBV11-2	-	TRBJ2-7	TRBD1	TGTGCCAGCAGCCTAACCCCGGGACAGGCCTCCGATTGGTACTTC	CASSLTPGQASDWYF
TRBV27	-	TRBJ2-2	TRBD1	TGTGCCAGCAGCGACGGACAGGGAATTGGCACCGGGGAGCTGTTTTTT	CASSDGQGIGTGELFF
TRBV6-4	-	TRBJ2-1	TRBD2	TGTGCCAGCAGTGTTACGACTAGCGGAAACAATGAGCAGTTCTTC	CASSVTTSGNNEQFF
TRBV11-2	-	TRBJ1-2	TRBD1	TGTGCCAGCAGTTTTCAGGGGGTCGTCTATGGCTACACCTTC	CASSFQGVVYGYTF